This T cell receptor beta chain was captured by sequencing in a study of shared clonotypes between healthy human individuals. At the level of the study: CD4 naive and CD4 memory each took three plates per donor, while CD8 naive took two and CD8 memory one.

DNA at approximately 200 ng, 25,000 to 35,000 T cell genomes, went into sorted-subset replicate PCRs. As originally analysed: Junction-only sequences without quality scores were provided by ImmunoSEQ, so filtering was different. Here immunoSEQ multiplex PCR was the method, and the copy in TCRdb shows in-frame clones only, minus some. For V, J and clone size, that table is used; D and trimming come from the DNA. This sample yields a few hundred thousand clones, of which approximately 97% are seen a single time; 0.057% belongs to the top ten. The CDR3 loop spans 15 amino acids. V lost 5 bases, J lost 0 bases, and 4 bases stayed unmatched. The V gene's germline CDR1 is MNHEY and CDR2 SVGAGI. This clone was seen a single time.

This chain connects TRBV6-5 to TRBJ2-5; 9 bases agree with TRBD1. This TCR was sampled from a woman aged 25 to 39 in good health. The source material was naive CD4+ T cells sorted from blood. Subset meaning: CD45RA+ positively selected. DNA for the CDR3: TGTGCCAGCAGTACAGGGGGCTATAACCAAGAGACCCAGTACTTC. Protein: CASSTGGYNQETQYF.